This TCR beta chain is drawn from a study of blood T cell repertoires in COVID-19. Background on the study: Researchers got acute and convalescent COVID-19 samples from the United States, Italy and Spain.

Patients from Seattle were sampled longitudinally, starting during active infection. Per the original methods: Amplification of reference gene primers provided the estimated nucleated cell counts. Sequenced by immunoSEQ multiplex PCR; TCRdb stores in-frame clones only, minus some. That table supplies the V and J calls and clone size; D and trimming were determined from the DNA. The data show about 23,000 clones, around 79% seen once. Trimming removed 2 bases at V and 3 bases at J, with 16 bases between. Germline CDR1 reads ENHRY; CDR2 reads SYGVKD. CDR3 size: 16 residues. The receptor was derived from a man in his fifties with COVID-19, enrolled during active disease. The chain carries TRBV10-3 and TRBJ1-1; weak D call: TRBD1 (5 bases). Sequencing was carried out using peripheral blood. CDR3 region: CAISETLGGGDTEAFF. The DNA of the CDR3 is TGTGCCATCAGTGAGACGTTGGGGGGTGGGGACACTGAAGCTTTCTTT.